This T cell receptor beta chain was obtained from a study of T cell repertoires in cytomegalovirus infection. For the study at large: Both a matching HLA type and CMV infection were indicated by public TCR beta signatures. Study results and limitations: HLA-C-restricted CMV clonotypes gave the most frequent clonotype in two of eight donors. Pooled public TCR beta family frequency picked out CMV carriers with the relevant HLA.

For this clonotype: What it binds is not known.

Each CDR3 protein is one row after TCRdb ran MiXCR on the reads. Of approximately 630,000 distinct CDR3 sequences listed, roughly 26% are singletons. The ends were cut back, 8 bases at V and 2 bases at J, with 12 bases in the middle. Germline values: CDR1 SNHLY, CDR2 FYNNEI. The CDR3 is made up of 13 amino acids. The rearrangement uses TRBV2 and TRBJ2-5, with unresolved D. What was sequenced was CD8+ T cells from PBMCs. This sequence was found in a human donor in good health (CMV status not recorded). Some clones in this sample may be carry-over from other donors' samples. The CDR3 spells CASLDVKQETQYF. The CDR3, as DNA: TGTGCCAGCTTAGATGTAAAACAAGAGACCCAGTACTTC.